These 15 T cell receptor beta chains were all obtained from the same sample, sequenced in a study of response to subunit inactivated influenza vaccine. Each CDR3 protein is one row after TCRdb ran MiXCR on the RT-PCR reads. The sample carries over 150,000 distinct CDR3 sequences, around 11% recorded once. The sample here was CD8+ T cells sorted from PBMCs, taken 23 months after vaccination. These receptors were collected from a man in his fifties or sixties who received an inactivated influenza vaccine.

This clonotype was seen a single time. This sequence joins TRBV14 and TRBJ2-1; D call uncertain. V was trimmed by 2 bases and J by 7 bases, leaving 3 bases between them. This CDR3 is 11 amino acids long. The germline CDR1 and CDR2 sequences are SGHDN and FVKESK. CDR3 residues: CASSQRNEQFF. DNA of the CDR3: TGTGCCAGCAGCCAACGAAATGAGCAGTTCTTC.

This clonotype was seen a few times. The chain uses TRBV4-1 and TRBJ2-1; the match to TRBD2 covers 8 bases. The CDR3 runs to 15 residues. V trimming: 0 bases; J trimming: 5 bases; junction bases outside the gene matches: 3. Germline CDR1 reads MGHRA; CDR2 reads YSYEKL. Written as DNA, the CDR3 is TGCGCCAGCAGCCAAGACCCGGGAGGGAACAATGAGCAGTTCTTC. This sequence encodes CASSQDPGGNNEQFF.

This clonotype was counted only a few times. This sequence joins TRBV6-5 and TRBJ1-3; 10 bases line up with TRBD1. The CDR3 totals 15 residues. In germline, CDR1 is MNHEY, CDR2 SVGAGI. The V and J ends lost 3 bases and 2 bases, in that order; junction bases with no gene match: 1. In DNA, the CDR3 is TGTGCCAGCAGTTATGGGACAGGGGCTGGAAACACCATATATTTT. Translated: CASSYGTGAGNTIYF.

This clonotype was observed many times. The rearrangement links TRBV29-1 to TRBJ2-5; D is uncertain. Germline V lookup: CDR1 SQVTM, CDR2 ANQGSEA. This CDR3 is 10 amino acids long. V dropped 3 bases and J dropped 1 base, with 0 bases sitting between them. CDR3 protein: CSVDQETQYF. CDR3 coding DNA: TGCAGCGTTGACCAAGAGACCCAGTACTTC.

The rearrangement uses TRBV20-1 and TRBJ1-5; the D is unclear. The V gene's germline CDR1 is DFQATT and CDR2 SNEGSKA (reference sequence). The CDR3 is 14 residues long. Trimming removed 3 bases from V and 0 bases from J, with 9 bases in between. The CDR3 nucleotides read TGCAGTGCTAGGGACGGTTATAGCAATCAGCCCCAGCATTTT. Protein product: CSARDGYSNQPQHF.

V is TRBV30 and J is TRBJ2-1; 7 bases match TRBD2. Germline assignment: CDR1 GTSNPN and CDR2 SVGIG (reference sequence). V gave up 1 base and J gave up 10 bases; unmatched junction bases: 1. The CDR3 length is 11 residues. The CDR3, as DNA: TGTGCCTGGAGTGACGGGGGGGAGCAGTTCTTC. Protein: CAWSDGGEQFF.

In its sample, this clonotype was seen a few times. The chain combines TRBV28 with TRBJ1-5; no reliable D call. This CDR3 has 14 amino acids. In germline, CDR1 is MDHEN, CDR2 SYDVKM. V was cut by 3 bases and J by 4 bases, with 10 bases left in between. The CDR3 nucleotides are TGTGCCAGCAGTTTGCACCGTCTGAATCAGCCCCAGCATTTT. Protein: CASSLHRLNQPQHF.

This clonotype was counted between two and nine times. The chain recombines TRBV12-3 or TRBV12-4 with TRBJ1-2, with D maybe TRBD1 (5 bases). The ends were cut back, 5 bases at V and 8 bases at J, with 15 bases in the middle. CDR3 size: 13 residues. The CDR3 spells CASSKPGSQGYTF. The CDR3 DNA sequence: TGTGCCAGCAGTAAACCAGGGAGTCAGGGCTACACCTTC.

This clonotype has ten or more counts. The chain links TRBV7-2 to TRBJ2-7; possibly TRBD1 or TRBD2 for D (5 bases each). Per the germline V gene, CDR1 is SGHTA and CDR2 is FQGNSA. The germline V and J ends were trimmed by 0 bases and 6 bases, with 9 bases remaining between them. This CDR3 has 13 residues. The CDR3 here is CASSLAFGGEQYF. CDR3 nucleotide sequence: TGTGCCAGCAGCTTAGCGTTTGGGGGCGAGCAGTACTTC.

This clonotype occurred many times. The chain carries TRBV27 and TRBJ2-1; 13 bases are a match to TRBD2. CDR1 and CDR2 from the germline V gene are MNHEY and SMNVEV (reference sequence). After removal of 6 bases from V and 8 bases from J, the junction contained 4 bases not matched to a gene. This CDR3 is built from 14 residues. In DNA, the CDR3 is TGTGCCAGCAGCCTACTAGCGGGAGGGGATGAGCAGTTCTTC. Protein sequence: CASSLLAGGDEQFF.

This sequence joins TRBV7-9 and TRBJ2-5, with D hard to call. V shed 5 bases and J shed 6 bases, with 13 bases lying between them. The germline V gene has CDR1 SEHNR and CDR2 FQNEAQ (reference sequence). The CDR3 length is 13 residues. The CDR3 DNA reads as TGTGCCAGCAGCCAAGGGTTCGATCAGACCCAGTACTTC. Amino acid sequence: CASSQGFDQTQYF.

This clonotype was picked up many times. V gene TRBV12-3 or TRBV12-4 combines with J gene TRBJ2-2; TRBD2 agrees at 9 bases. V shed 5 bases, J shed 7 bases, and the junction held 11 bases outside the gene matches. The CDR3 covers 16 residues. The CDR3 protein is CASSVGAGGPVGELFF. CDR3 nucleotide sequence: TGTGCCAGCAGTGTCGGTGCGGGAGGGCCGGTCGGGGAGCTGTTTTTT.

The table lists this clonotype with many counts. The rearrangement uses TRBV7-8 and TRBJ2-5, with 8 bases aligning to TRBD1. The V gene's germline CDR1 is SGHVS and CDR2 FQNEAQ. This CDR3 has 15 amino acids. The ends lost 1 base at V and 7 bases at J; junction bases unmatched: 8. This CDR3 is CASSLERQGRGTQYF. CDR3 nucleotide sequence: TGTGCCAGCAGCTTAGAAAGACAGGGGAGAGGGACCCAGTACTTC.

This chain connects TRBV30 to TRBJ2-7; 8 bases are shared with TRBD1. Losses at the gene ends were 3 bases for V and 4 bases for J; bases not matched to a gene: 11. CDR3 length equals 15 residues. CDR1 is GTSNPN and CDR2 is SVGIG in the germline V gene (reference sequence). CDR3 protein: CAWRGRRTGSYEQYF. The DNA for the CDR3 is TGTGCCTGGAGGGGGAGGCGGACAGGGAGTTACGAGCAGTACTTC.

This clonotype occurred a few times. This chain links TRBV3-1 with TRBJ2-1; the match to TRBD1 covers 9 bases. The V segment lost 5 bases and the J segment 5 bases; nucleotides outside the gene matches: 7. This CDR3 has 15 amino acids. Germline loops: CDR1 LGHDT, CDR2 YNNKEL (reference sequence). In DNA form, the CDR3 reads TGTGCCAGCAGCTCGGGACAGGGTCGTCACAATGAGCAGTTCTTC. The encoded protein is CASSSGQGRHNEQFF.